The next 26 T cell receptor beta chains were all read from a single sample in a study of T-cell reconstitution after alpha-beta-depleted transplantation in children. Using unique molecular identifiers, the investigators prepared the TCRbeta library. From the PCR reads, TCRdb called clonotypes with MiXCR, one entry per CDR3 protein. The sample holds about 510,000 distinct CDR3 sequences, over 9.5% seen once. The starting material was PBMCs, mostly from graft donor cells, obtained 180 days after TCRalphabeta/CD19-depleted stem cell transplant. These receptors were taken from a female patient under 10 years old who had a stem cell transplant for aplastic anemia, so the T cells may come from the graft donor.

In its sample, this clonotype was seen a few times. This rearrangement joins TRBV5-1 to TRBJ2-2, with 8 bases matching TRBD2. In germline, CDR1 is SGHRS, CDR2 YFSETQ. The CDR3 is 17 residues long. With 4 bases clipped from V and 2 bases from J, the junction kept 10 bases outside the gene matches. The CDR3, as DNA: TGCGCCAGCAGCACACCTCTGAGCGGGAGTAACACCGGGGAGCTGTTTTTT. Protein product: CASSTPLSGSNTGELFF.

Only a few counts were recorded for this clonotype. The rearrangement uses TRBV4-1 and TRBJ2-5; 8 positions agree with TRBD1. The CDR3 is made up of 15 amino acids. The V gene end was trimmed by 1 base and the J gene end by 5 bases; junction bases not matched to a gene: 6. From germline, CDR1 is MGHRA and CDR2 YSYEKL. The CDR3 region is CASSQVWTGLETQYF. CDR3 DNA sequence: TGCGCCAGCAGCCAAGTCTGGACAGGGCTCGAGACCCAGTACTTC.

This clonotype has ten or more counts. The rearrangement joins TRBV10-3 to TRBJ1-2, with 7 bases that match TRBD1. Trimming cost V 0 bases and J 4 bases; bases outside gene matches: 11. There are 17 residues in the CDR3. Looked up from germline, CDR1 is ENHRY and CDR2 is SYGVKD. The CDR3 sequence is CAISESTNGRGTYGYTF. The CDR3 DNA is TGTGCCATCAGTGAGTCGACTAATGGCAGGGGGACCTATGGCTACACCTTC.

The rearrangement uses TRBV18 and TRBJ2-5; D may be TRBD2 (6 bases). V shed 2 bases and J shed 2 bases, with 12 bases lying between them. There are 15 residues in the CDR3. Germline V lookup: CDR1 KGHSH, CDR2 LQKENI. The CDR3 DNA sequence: TGTGCCAGCTCACCAGCCGGGACTCAACAAGAGACCCAGTACTTC. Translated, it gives CASSPAGTQQETQYF.

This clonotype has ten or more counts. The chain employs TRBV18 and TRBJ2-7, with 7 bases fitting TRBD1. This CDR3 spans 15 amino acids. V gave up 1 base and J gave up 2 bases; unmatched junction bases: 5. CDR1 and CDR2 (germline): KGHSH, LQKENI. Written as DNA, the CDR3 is TGTGCCAGCTCACCACTACCGACAGGGACCTACGAGCAGTACTTC. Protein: CASSPLPTGTYEQYF.

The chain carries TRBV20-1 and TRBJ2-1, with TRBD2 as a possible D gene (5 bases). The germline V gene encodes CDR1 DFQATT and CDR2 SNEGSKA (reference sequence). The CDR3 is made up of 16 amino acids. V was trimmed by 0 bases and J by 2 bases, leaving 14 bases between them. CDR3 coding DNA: TGCAGTGCTAGAGATCAAGGAGCGGAAACCTACAATGAGCAGTTCTTC. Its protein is CSARDQGAETYNEQFF.

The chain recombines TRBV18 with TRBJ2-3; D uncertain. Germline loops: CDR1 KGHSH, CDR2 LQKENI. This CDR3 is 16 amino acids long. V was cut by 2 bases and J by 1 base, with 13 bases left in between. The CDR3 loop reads CASSPILAQGTDTQYF. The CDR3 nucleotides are TGTGCCAGCTCACCAATTCTCGCCCAGGGCACAGATACGCAGTATTTT.

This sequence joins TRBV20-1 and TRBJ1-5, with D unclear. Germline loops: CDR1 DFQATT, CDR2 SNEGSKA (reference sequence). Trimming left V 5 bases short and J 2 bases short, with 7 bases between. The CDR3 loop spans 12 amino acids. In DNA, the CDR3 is TGCAGTGCTGAGGGAGGCAATCAGCCCCAGCATTTT. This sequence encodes CSAEGGNQPQHF.

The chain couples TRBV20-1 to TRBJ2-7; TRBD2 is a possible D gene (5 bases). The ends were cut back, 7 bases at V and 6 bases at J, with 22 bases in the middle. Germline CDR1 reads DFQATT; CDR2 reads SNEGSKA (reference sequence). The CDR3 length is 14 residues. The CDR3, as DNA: TGCAGTGTTACAATGTCGCTAGCAGGAGGCGAGCAGTACTTC. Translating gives CSVTMSLAGGEQYF.

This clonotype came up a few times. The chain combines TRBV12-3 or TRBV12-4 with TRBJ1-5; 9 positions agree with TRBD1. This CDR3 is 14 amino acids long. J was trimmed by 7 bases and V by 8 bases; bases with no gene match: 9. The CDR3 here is CASGHRGPYQPQHF. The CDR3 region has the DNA TGTGCCAGCGGCCACAGGGGGCCGTACCAGCCCCAGCATTTT.

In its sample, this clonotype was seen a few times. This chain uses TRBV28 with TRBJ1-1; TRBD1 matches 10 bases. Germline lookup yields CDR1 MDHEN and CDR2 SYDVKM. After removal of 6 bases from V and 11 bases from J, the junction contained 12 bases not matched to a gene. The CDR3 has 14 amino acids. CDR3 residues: CASSPPRQGAVAFF. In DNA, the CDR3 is TGTGCCAGCAGCCCGCCGAGACAGGGGGCTGTCGCTTTCTTT.

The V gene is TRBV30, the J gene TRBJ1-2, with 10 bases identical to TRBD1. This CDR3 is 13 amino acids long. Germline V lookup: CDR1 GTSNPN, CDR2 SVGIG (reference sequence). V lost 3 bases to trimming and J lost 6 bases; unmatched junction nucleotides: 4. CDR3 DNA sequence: TGTGCCTGGAGGACCGGGACAGGGGATGGCTACACCTTC. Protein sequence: CAWRTGTGDGYTF.

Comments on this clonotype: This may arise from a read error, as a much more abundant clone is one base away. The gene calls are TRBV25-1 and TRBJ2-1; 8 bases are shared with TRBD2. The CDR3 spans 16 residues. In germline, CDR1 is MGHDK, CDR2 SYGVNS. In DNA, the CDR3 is TGTGCCAGCAGTCCGCGAAGCGGGAGCTCCTACAATGAGCATTTCTTC. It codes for CASSPRSGSSYNEHFF.

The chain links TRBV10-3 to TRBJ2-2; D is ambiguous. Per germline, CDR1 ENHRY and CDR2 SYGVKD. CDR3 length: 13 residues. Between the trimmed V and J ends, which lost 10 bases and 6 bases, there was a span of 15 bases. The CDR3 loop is CATANLGPGELFF. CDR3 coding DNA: TGTGCCACCGCAAATTTGGGTCCCGGGGAGCTGTTTTTT.

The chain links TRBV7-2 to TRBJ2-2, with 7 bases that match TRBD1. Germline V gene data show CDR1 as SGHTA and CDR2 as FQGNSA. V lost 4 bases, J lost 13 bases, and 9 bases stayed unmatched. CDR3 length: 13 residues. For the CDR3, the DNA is TGTGCCAGCAGCTATCAAGACAGGGCCATGCTGTTTTTT. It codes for CASSYQDRAMLFF. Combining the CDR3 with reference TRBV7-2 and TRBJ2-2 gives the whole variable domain GAGVSQSPSNKVTEKGKDVELRCDPISGHTALYWYRQSLGQGLEFLIYFQGNSAPDKSGLPSDRFSAERTGGSVSTLTIQRTQQEDSAVYLCASSYQDRAMLFFGEGSRLTVL.

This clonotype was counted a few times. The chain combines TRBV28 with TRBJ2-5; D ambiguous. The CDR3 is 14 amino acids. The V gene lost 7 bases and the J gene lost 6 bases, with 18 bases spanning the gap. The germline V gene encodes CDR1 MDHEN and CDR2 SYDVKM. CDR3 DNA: TGTGCCAGCAATAAAGCGTCCAGGTCCCAGACCCAGTACTTC. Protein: CASNKASRSQTQYF.

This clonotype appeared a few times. The CDR3 bases are TGTGCCAGCAGACCCCTGGGCGTACAGGGGACAGATACGCAGTATTTT. This gives the protein CASRPLGVQGTDTQYF. The J gene is TRBJ2-3, the V gene TRBV27; 7 nucleotides agree with TRBD1. Losses at the gene ends were 6 bases for V and 3 bases for J; bases not matched to a gene: 12. The CDR3 runs 16 residues. Per the germline V gene, CDR1 is MNHEY and CDR2 is SMNVEV (reference sequence).

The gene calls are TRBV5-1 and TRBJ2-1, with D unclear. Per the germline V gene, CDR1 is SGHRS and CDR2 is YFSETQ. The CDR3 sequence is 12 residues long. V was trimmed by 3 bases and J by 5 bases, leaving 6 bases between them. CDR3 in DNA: TGCGCCAGCAGCTACCGGGACAATGAGCAGTTCTTC. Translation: CASSYRDNEQFF.

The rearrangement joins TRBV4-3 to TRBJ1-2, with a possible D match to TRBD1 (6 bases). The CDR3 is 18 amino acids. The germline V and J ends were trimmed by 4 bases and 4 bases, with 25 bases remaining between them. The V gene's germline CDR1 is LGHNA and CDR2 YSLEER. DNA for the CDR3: TGCGCCAGCAGCCTTCAGCTAGGGGGAGACGGATCCTCCTATGGCTACACCTTC. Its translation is CASSLQLGGDGSSYGYTF.

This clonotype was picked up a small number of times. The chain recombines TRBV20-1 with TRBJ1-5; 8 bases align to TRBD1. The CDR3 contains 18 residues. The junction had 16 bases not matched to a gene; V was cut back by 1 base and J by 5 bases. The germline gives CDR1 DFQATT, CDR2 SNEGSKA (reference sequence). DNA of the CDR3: TGCAGTGCTAGAGGACCACACCCTAGCAGGGGGCTAGATCAGCCCCAGCATTTT. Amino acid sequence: CSARGPHPSRGLDQPQHF.

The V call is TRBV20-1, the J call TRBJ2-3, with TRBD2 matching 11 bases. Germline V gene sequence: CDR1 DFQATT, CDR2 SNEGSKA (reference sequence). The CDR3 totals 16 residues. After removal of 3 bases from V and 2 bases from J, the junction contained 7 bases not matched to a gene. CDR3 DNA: TGCAGTGCTAGGACCCTACTAGCGGGAGACACAGATACGCAGTATTTT. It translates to CSARTLLAGDTDTQYF.

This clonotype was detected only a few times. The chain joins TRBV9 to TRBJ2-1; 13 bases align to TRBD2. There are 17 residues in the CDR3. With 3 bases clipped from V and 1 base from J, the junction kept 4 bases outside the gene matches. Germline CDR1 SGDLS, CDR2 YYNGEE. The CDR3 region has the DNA TGTGCCAGCAGCGCCGGACTAGCGGGAGCATCCTACAATGAGCAGTTCTTC. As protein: CASSAGLAGASYNEQFF.

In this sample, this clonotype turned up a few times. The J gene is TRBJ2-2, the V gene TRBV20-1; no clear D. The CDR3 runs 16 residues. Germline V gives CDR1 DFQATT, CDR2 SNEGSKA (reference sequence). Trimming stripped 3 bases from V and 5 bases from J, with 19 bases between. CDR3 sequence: CSASIREERGTGELFF. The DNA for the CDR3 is TGCAGTGCTAGTATACGTGAGGAACGTGGAACCGGGGAGCTGTTTTTT.

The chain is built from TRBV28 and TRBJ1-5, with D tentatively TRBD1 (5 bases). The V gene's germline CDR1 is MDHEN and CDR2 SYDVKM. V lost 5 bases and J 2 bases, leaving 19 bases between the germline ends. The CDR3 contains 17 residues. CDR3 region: CASSPRGVWGGNQPQHF. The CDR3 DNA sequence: TGTGCCAGCAGTCCCCGAGGGGTGTGGGGCGGCAATCAGCCCCAGCATTTT. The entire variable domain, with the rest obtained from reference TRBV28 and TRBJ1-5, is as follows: DVKVTQSSRYLVKRTGEKVFLECVQDMDHENMFWYRQDPGLGLRLIYFSYDVKMKEKGDIPEGYSVSREKKERFSLILESASTNQTSMYLCASSPRGVWGGNQPQHFGDGTRLSIL.

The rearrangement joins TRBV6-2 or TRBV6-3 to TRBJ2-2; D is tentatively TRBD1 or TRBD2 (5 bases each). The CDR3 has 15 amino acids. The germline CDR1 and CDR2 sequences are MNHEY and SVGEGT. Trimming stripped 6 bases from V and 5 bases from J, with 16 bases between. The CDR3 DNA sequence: TGTGCCAGCAGCAGATGGAATGGGGGAACCGGGGAGCTGTTTTTT. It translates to CASSRWNGGTGELFF.

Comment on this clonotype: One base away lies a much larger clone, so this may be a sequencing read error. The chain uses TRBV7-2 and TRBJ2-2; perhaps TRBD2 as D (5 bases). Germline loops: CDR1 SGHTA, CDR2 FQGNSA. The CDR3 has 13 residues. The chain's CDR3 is CASSQLQSGEMFF. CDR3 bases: TGTGCCAGCAGCCAGCTTCAGTCCGGGGAGATGTTTTTT. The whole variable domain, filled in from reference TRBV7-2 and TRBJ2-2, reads GAGVSQSPSNKVTEKGKDVELRCDPISGHTALYWYRQSLGQGLEFLIYFQGNSAPDKSGLPSDRFSAERTGGSVSTLTIQRTQQEDSAVYLCASSQLQSGEMFFGEGSRLTVL.